These 29 T cell receptor beta chains were sequenced from one sample in a study of regulatory T cells in long-lasting Graves disease. Time point of the sample: newly diagnosed GD, antithyroid drugs for less than 3 months. Isolated PBMC RNA provided the starting material for the TCR library. Through Arm-PCR of CDR3 regions and iRepertoire HTBI primers, TCR beta libraries were built. TCRdb independently ran MiXCR on the multiplex PCR reads; one entry per CDR3 protein. This table has approximately 400,000 distinct CDR3 sequences, 12% appearing once. The sample also formed part of further work on T cells in Graves' hyperthyroidism and ophthalmopathy.

The specimen comprised peripheral blood mononuclear cells (PBMCs), sampled at new diagnosis, from a patient treated with antithyroid drugs. These receptors all stem from a woman younger than 35 with Graves disease.

This clonotype was seen ten or more times. V is TRBV7-9 and J is TRBJ1-1, with D uncertain. Trimming took off 7 bases at V and 4 bases at J, with 16 bases between the two ends. The CDR3 runs 14 residues. Germline V gene sequence: CDR1 SEHNR, CDR2 FQNEAQ (reference sequence). The CDR3 region is CASNQPSTPTEAFF. The CDR3 nucleotides are TGTGCCAGCAACCAGCCTTCCACCCCCACTGAAGCTTTCTTT.

There are many counts of this clonotype. The rearrangement links TRBV12-3 or TRBV12-4 to TRBJ1-1; a weak D match, TRBD1 (6 bases). This CDR3 comprises 13 residues. Trimming took 10 bases from V and 5 from J, leaving 17 bases between them. In DNA, the CDR3 is TGTGCCAACAACAGGGTAGGGGGGACTGAAGCTTTCTTT. Its translation is CANNRVGGTEAFF.

This clonotype appeared many times. DNA for the CDR3: TGTGCCAGCAGCTTACGCGGACTGTTAGAGAATGAGCAGTTCTTC. It encodes CASSLRGLLENEQFF. The genes are TRBV7-9 and TRBJ2-1; the D gene is possibly TRBD2 (5 bases). The CDR3 is made up of 15 amino acids. Trimming left V 2 bases short and J 7 bases short, with 15 bases between. Germline V gene lookup returns CDR1 SEHNR and CDR2 FQNEAQ (reference sequence).

This clonotype was observed many times. The chain uses TRBV20-1 and TRBJ2-3; tentatively, D is TRBD1 (6 bases). Trimming stripped 6 bases from V and 4 bases from J, with 14 bases between. The CDR3 sequence is 13 residues long. Germline V gene lookup returns CDR1 DFQATT and CDR2 SNEGSKA (reference sequence). The CDR3 coding sequence is TGCAGTGCGCCTTATGGGGGCCCAGATACGCAGTATTTT. Its protein is CSAPYGGPDTQYF.

There are many counts of this clonotype. CDR3 DNA: TGCGCCAGCAGCCAGCAGCGGGAGGCTTCCTACGAGCAGTACTTC. Protein product: CASSQQREASYEQYF. The chain links TRBV4-3 to TRBJ2-7; 9 bases line up with TRBD2. Unmatched junction bases numbered 4, after V lost 3 bases and J lost 1 base. Germline V lookup: CDR1 LGHNA, CDR2 YSLEER. The CDR3 spans 15 residues.

At least ten counts were recorded for this clonotype. The genes are TRBV27 and TRBJ1-6; a possible D gene is TRBD1 (5 bases). Trimming removed 2 bases from V and 7 bases from J, with 15 bases in between. CDR3 length equals 16 residues. Looked up from germline, CDR1 is MNHEY and CDR2 is SMNVEV (reference sequence). CDR3 protein: CASSLKPRVPNSPLHF. CDR3 bases: TGTGCCAGCAGTTTAAAGCCCAGGGTACCCAATTCACCCCTCCACTTT.

The chain has TRBV7-9 and TRBJ2-6; TRBD1 matches at 9 bases. Germline V gene lookup returns CDR1 SEHNR and CDR2 FQNEAQ (reference sequence). V was clipped by 5 bases and J by 0 bases; unmatched bases: 5. CDR3 length equals 17 residues. The CDR3 protein is CASSRTGAFSGANVLTF. CDR3 DNA sequence: TGTGCCAGCAGCCGGACAGGGGCCTTCTCTGGGGCCAACGTCCTGACTTTC. The whole variable domain, remainder taken from reference TRBV7-9 and TRBJ2-6, is DTGVSQNPRHKITKRGQNVTFRCDPISEHNRLYWYRQTLGQGPEFLTYFQNEAQLEKSRLLSDRFSAERPKGSFSTLEIQRTEQGDSAMYLCASSRTGAFSGANVLTFGAGSRLTVL.

This chain links TRBV4-3 with TRBJ1-1; D possibly corresponds to TRBD1 (6 bases). CDR3 length: 17 residues. CDR1 LGHNA and CDR2 YSLEER come from the germline V gene. The V end lost 0 bases, the J end lost 3 bases, and 17 bases lay between the germline ends. CDR3 amino acids: CASSQDRGGSEDTEAFF. The CDR3 bases are TGCGCCAGCAGCCAAGATCGAGGGGGATCCGAGGACACTGAAGCTTTCTTT.

This clonotype was seen a few times. The rearrangement joins TRBV7-9 to TRBJ2-7, with a tentative D call TRBD1 (7 bases). This CDR3 is 14 amino acids long. V lost 4 bases and J lost 6, with 16 bases in between. Per germline, CDR1 SEHNR and CDR2 FQNEAQ (reference sequence). This CDR3 reads CASSSVQGGAEQYF. The CDR3 DNA is TGTGCCAGCAGCTCTGTGCAGGGGGGCGCCGAGCAGTACTTC.

This clonotype was seen ten or more times. The chain recombines TRBV12-3 or TRBV12-4 with TRBJ2-3, with D tentatively TRBD1 or TRBD2 (6 bases each). This CDR3 comprises 16 residues. V was clipped by 6 bases and J by 4 bases, with 20 bases between them. CDR3 loop: CASSPGGGALADTQYF. The CDR3 DNA sequence: TGTGCCAGCAGCCCCGGAGGGGGAGCGTTGGCAGATACGCAGTATTTT.

This clonotype was detected ten times or more. V gene TRBV6-2 or TRBV6-3 combines with J gene TRBJ2-3, with 12 bases that match TRBD2. There are 18 residues in the CDR3. V lost 4 bases, J lost 0 bases, and 8 bases stayed unmatched. Germline V lookup: CDR1 MNHEY, CDR2 SVGEGT. The DNA for the CDR3 is TGTGCCAGCAGTTTTGCCAGACTAGCGGGGGTTAGCACAGATACGCAGTATTTT. Its protein is CASSFARLAGVSTDTQYF.

Comments on this clonotype: This sequence is one base from a far larger clone and is likely a read error. V gene TRBV27 combines with J gene TRBJ2-5; 9 positions agree with TRBD2. The tail of the sequence fits TRBJ2-7 better, so the J call may be wrong. Germline V gene sequence: CDR1 MNHEY, CDR2 SMNVEV (reference sequence). The CDR3 covers 18 residues. The CDR3 loop is CASSLYGGGGLAFNEQYF. As DNA, the CDR3 is TGTGCCAGCAGTCTATACGGGGGGGGCGGACTAGCGTTTAACGAGCAGTACTTC.

This clonotype was picked up many times. The V gene is TRBV10-3, the J gene TRBJ2-5; D is ambiguous. V was pared by 3 bases and J by 5 bases, with 10 bases between. The CDR3 consists of 13 residues. Germline loops: CDR1 ENHRY, CDR2 SYGVKD. The CDR3 region has the DNA TGTGCCATCAGTGAAAGGCTGAGGGAGACCCAGTACTTC. It is translated as CAISERLRETQYF.

There are many counts of this clonotype. V gene TRBV20-1 combines with J gene TRBJ1-1; 7 nucleotides line up with TRBD1. After removal of 1 base from V and 0 bases from J, the junction contained 11 bases not matched to a gene. In germline, CDR1 is DFQATT, CDR2 SNEGSKA (reference sequence). This CDR3 comprises 17 residues. This chain's CDR3 is CSARVRTGFMLNTEAFF. The DNA for the CDR3 is TGCAGTGCTAGAGTGAGGACAGGATTCATGTTGAACACTGAAGCTTTCTTT.

This clonotype was seen at least ten times. V usage is TRBV13 and J usage is TRBJ2-3, with 7 bases identical to TRBD1. The CDR3 sequence is 15 residues long. Looked up from germline, CDR1 is PRHDT and CDR2 is FYEKMQ (reference sequence). V shed 5 bases, J shed 1 base, and the junction held 6 bases outside the gene matches. This CDR3 is CASSTRQGGTDTQYF. The CDR3 coding sequence is TGTGCCAGCAGCACAAGACAGGGTGGCACAGATACGCAGTATTTT.

The genes are TRBV20-1 and TRBJ1-6, with 8 bases identical to TRBD1. CDR1 is DFQATT, CDR2 SNEGSKA, per germline (reference sequence). The V segment lost 3 bases and the J segment 9 bases; nucleotides outside the gene matches: 13. This CDR3 spans 16 amino acids. CDR3 in DNA: TGCAGTGCTAGGGGGGCACGACAGGGGAGCTCTTCACCCCTCCACTTT. It yields the protein CSARGARQGSSSPLHF.

The chain has TRBV27 and TRBJ2-7; D is possibly TRBD2 (6 bases). The CDR3 loop spans 15 amino acids. Germline V gives CDR1 MNHEY, CDR2 SMNVEV (reference sequence). V shed 6 bases and J shed 9 bases, with 24 bases lying between them. CDR3 sequence (DNA): TGTGCCAGCAGCCACTTAGCGGAAACATACGACGCGCAGTACTTC. This encodes CASSHLAETYDAQYF.

This clonotype occurred many times. The chain carries TRBV20-1 and TRBJ1-1, with D hard to call. The germline V and J ends were trimmed by 0 bases and 8 bases, with 19 bases remaining between them. This CDR3 is 15 amino acids long. The germline V gene encodes CDR1 DFQATT and CDR2 SNEGSKA (reference sequence). The CDR3 region is CSARDSWARYTEAFF. CDR3 DNA: TGCAGTGCTAGAGATAGCTGGGCTCGTTATACCGAAGCTTTCTTT.

Here the CDR3 reads CATSDPPSNEQFF. As DNA, the CDR3 is TGTGCCACCAGTGATCCCCCCTCCAATGAGCAGTTCTTC. The rearrangement joins TRBV24-1 to TRBJ2-1; D remains ambiguous. Trimming pared 3 bases from V and 6 bases from J, leaving 8 bases between. CDR1 is KGHDR, CDR2 SFDVKD, per germline. This CDR3 has 13 residues.

The J gene is TRBJ2-6, the V gene TRBV12-3 or TRBV12-4; the D gene is possibly TRBD1 (5 bases). The CDR3 loop spans 17 amino acids. Trimming removed 7 bases from V and 2 bases from J, with 18 bases in between. CDR3 residues: CASKLQVLSTGANVLTF. CDR3 DNA: TGTGCCAGCAAACTACAGGTCCTGTCTACTGGGGCCAACGTCCTGACTTTC.

In its sample, this clonotype was seen a few times. J is TRBJ2-2 and V is TRBV7-3; D is ambiguous. Per germline, CDR1 SGHTA and CDR2 FQGTGA. The ends were cut back, 5 bases at V and 0 bases at J, with 10 bases in the middle. There are 15 residues in the CDR3. This chain's CDR3 is CASSQARSNTGELFF. CDR3 sequence (DNA): TGTGCCAGCAGCCAAGCCAGGTCGAACACCGGGGAGCTGTTTTTT.

With regard to this clonotype: Likely a read error: the CDR3 ends without its conserved phenylalanine or tryptophan. The V gene is TRBV19, the J gene TRBJ2-3; 7 nucleotides match TRBD1. The CDR3 consists of 15 residues. The germline CDR1 and CDR2 sequences are LNHDA and SQIVND (reference sequence). The V segment lost 6 bases and the J segment 8 bases; nucleotides outside the gene matches: 14. The CDR3 spells CASSYRGEGVGTQYS. As DNA, the CDR3 is TGTGCCAGTAGCTACAGGGGCGAAGGGGTGGGTACGCAGTATTCT.

This chain uses TRBV7-8 with TRBJ2-6; D possibly matches TRBD1 or TRBD2 (5 bases each). The CDR3 spans 20 residues. Looked up from germline, CDR1 is SGHVS and CDR2 is FQNEAQ. Trimming took 2 bases from V and 0 from J, leaving 20 bases between them. The CDR3 region is CASSLWFAGGGISGANVLTF. The CDR3, as DNA: TGTGCCAGCAGCTTATGGTTCGCGGGTGGGGGAATCTCTGGGGCCAACGTCCTGACTTTC.

In its sample, this clonotype was seen many times. The rearrangement uses TRBV20-1 and TRBJ2-1; 11 positions agree with TRBD2. Per germline, CDR1 DFQATT and CDR2 SNEGSKA (reference sequence). The CDR3 extends over 16 amino acids. J gave up 4 bases and V 6 bases, and 11 bases lay outside the gene matches. CDR3 protein: CSAQRLAGTLYNEQFF. The CDR3 DNA follows: TGCAGTGCCCAGAGACTAGCGGGGACATTATACAATGAGCAGTTCTTC.

The chain combines TRBV15 with TRBJ2-7; D not resolved. The CDR3 length is 16 residues. Trimming removed 1 base from V and 2 bases from J, with 15 bases in between. The germline gives CDR1 LNHNV, CDR2 YYDKDF (reference sequence). The CDR3 sequence is CATSRGFTQGTYEQYF. The CDR3, as DNA: TGTGCCACCAGCAGAGGGTTCACACAAGGAACCTACGAGCAGTACTTC.

This clonotype was seen many times. The CDR3 DNA sequence: TGTGCCAGCAGTTTATTTGTTGCGGGAGACGAGCAGTTCTTC. Its protein product is CASSLFVAGDEQFF. This sequence joins TRBV28 and TRBJ2-1, with 7 bases matching TRBD2. Germline CDR1 MDHEN, CDR2 SYDVKM. The CDR3 length is 14 residues. V trimming: 1 base; J trimming: 10 bases; junction bases outside the gene matches: 7.

This clonotype was observed many times. The chain joins TRBV3-1 to TRBJ1-2; 10 nucleotides align to TRBD1. Germline CDR1 is LGHDT and CDR2 is YNNKEL (reference sequence). The CDR3 has 18 amino acids. With 1 base clipped from V and 4 bases from J, the junction kept 12 bases outside the gene matches. The CDR3 DNA follows: TGTGCCAGCAGCCAAGGGTTGACAGGGGGCGCATGGGGCTATGGCTACACCTTC. This sequence encodes CASSQGLTGGAWGYGYTF. Complete variable domain (other parts from reference TRBV3-1 and TRBJ1-2): DTAVSQTPKYLVTQMGNDKSIKCEQNLGHDTMYWYKQDSKKFLKIMFSYNNKELIINETVPNRFSPKSPDKAHLNLHINSLELGDSAVYFCASSQGLTGGAWGYGYTFGSGTRLTVV.

This clonotype was observed at least ten times. The V call is TRBV28, the J call TRBJ2-7, with D perhaps given as TRBD1 or TRBD2 (5 bases each). Germline loops: CDR1 MDHEN, CDR2 SYDVKM. The CDR3 loop spans 14 amino acids. Trimming removed 5 bases at V and 2 bases at J, with 13 bases between. CDR3 amino acids: CASSLARDPYEQYF. In DNA, the CDR3 is TGTGCCAGCAGTCTGGCCCGGGACCCCTACGAGCAGTACTTC.

The chain uses TRBV29-1 and TRBJ2-2; D is unresolved. The V gene lost 4 bases and the J gene lost 0 bases, with 21 bases spanning the gap. This CDR3 spans 18 amino acids. Germline V gene lookup returns CDR1 SQVTM and CDR2 ANQGSEA. The CDR3 DNA reads TGCAGCGTTGTTGGAGTCCCGCGTTGGTTCGCGAACACCGGGGAGCTGTTTTTT. This codes for CSVVGVPRWFANTGELFF.